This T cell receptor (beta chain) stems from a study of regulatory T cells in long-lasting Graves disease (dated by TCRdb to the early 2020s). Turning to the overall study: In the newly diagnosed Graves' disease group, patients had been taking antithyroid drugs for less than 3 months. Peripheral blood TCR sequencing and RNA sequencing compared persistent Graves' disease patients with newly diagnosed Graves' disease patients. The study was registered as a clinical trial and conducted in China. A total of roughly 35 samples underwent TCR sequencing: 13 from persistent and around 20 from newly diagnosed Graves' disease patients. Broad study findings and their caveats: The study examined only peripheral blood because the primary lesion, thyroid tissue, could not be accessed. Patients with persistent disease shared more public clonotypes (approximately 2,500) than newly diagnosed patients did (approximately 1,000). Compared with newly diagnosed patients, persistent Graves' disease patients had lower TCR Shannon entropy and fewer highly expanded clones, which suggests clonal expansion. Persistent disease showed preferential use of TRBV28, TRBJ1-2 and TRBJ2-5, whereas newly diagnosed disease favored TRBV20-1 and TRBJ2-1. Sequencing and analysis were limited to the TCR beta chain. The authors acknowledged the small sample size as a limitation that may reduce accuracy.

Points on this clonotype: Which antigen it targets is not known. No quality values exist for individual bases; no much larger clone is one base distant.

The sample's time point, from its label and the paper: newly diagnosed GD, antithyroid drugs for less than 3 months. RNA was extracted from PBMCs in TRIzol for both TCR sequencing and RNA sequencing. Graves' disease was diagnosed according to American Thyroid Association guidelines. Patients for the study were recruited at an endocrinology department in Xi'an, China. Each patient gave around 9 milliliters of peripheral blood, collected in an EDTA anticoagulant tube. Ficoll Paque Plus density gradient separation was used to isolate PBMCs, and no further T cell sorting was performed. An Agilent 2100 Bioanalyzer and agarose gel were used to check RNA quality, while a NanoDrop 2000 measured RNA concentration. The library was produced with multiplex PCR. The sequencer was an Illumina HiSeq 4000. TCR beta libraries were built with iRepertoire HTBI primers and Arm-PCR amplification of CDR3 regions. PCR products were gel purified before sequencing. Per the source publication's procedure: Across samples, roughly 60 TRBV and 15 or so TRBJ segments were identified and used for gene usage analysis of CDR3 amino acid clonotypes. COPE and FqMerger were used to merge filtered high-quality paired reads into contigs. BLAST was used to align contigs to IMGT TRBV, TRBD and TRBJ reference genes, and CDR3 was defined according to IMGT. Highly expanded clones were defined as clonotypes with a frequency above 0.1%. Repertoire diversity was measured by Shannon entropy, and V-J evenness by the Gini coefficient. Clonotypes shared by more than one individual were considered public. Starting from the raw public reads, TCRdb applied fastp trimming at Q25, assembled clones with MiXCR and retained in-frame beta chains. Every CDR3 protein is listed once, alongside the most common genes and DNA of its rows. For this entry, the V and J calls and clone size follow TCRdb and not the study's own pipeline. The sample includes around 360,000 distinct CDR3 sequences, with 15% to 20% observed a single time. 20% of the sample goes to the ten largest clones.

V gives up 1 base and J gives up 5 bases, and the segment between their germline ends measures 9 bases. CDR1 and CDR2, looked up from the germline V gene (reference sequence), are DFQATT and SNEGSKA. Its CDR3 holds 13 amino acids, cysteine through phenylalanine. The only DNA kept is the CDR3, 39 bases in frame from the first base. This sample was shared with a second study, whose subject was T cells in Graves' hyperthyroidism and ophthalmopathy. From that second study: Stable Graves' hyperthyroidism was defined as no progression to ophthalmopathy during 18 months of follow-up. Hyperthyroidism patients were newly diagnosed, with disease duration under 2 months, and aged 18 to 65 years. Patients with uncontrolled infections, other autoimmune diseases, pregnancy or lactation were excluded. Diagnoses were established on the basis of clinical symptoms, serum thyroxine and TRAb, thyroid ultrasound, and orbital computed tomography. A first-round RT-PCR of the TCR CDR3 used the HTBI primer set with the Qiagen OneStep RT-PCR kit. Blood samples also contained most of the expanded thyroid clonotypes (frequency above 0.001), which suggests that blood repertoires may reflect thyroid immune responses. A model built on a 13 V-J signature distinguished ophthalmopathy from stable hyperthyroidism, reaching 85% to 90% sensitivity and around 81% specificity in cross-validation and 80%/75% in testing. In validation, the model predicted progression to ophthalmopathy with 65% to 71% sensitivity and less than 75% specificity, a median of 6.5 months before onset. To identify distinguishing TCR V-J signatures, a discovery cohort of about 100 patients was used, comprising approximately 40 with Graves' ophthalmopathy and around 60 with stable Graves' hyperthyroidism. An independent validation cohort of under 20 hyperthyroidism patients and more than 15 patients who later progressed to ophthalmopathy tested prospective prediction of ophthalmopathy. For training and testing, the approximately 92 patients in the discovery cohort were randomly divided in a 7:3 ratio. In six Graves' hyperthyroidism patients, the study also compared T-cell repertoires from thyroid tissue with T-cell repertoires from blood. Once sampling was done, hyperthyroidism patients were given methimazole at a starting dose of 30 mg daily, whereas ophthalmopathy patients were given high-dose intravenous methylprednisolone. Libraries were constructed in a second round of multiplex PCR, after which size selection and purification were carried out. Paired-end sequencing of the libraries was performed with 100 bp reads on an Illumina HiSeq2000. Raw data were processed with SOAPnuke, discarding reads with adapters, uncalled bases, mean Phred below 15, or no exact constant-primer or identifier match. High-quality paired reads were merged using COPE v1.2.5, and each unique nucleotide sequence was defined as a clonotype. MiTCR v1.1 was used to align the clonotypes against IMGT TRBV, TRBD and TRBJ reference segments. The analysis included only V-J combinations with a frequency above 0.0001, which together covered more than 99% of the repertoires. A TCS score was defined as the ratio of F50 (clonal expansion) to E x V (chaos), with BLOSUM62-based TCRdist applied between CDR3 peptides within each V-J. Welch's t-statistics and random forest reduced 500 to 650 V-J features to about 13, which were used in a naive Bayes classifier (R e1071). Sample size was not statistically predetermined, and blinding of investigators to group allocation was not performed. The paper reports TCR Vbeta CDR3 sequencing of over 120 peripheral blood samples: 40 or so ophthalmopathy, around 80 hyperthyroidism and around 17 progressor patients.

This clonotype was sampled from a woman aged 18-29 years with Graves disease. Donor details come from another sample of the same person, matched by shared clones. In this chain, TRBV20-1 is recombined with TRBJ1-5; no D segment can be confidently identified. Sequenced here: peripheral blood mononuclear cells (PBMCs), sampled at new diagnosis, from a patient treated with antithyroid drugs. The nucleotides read TGCAGTGCTAGAGTTTGGGAGGATCAGCCCCAGCATTTT. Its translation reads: CSARVWEDQPQHF.